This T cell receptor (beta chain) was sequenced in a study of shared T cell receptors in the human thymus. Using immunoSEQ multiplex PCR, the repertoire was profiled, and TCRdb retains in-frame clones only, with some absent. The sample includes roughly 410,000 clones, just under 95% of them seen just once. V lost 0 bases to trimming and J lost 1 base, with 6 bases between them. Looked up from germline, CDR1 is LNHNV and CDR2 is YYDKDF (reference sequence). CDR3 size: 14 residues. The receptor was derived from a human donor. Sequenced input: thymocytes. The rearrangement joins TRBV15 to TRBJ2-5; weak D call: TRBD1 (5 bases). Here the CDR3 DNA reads TGTGCCACCAGCAGAGAAGGGGCCCAAGAGACCCAGTACTTC. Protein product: CATSREGAQETQYF.